This T cell receptor (beta chain) is drawn from a study of blood T cell repertoires in COVID-19. Across the study: Samples representing acute and convalescent COVID-19 were sourced from the United States, Italy and Spain.

This clone occurred once. Original handling: Reference gene primer amplification in the assay estimated nucleated cell counts. Using immunoSEQ multiplex PCR, the repertoire was profiled, and TCRdb retains in-frame clones only, with some absent. For V, J and clone size, that table is used; D and trimming come from the DNA. The sample holds fewer than 600,000 clones, roughly 88% seen once. Germline V gene data show CDR1 as LNHDA and CDR2 as SQIVND (reference sequence). The V gene end was trimmed by 7 bases and the J gene end by 7 bases; junction bases not matched to a gene: 5. The CDR3 spans 12 residues. Participants reported their clinical history, and cohort assignment relied on those reports.

The sample consisted of PBMCs or T cells enriched from blood (not recorded which). The sequence came from a woman aged 40 to 50 who had recovered from COVID-19. V is TRBV19 and J is TRBJ1-2; 8 nucleotides match TRBD1. In DNA, the CDR3 is TGTGCCAGTATACACCAGGGGGCTGGCTACACCTTC. It encodes CASIHQGAGYTF.